This entry lists 23 T cell receptor beta chains sequenced from one sample in a study of tumor and adjacent non-tumor tissue in lung cancer. The template was RNA from unsorted bulk tissue. More than 3 cm separated this lung sample from the edge of the tumor. The library came from three nested PCR rounds adapted from ARM-PCR protocols. MiXCR was run by TCRdb on the multiplex PCR reads, yielding one entry per CDR3 protein. The table records 40,000 to 60,000 distinct CDR3 sequences, around 64% of them present only once. The sequenced sample consisted of distant non-tumor lung tissue. The receptors here all came from a woman between 65 and 79 years old with non-small cell lung cancer.

The chain employs TRBV28 and TRBJ2-3; the D gene could be TRBD1 or TRBD2 (5 bases each). Trimming took off 5 bases at V and 5 bases at J, with 11 bases between the two ends. CDR1 is MDHEN, CDR2 SYDVKM, per germline. This CDR3 contains 13 residues. The CDR3 reads CASSMGVEDTQYF. DNA of the CDR3: TGTGCCAGCAGTATGGGGGTAGAAGATACGCAGTATTTT.

As regards this clonotype: One end of the junction varies from germline; a read error may be responsible. The CDR3 DNA is TGTGTCAGCAGCGCAGGGGGAAACACTGAAGCTTTCTTT. This translates into CVSSAGGNTEAFF. The V and J genes are TRBV7-9 and TRBJ1-1; 7 bases map to TRBD1. The V gene's germline CDR1 is SEHNR and CDR2 FQNEAQ (reference sequence). This CDR3 spans 13 amino acids.

This clonotype appeared a few times. This sequence joins TRBV28 and TRBJ2-7; a possible D gene is TRBD2 (8 bases). Germline V lookup: CDR1 MDHEN, CDR2 SYDVKM. The V gene lost 6 bases and the J gene lost 5 bases, with 20 bases spanning the gap. This CDR3 is built from 15 residues. CDR3 nucleotide sequence: TGTGCCAGCAGGGTCGGGGGGGACAGTTTACACGAGCAGTACTTC. Amino acid sequence: CASRVGGDSLHEQYF. The whole variable domain, filled in from reference TRBV28 and TRBJ2-7, reads DVKVTQSSRYLVKRTGEKVFLECVQDMDHENMFWYRQDPGLGLRLIYFSYDVKMKEKGDIPEGYSVSREKKERFSLILESASTNQTSMYLCASRVGGDSLHEQYFGPGTRLTVT.

Of note for this clonotype: A read error may account for a junction end that differs from germline. The chain carries TRBV5-1 and TRBJ2-2, with D perhaps TRBD2 (6 bases). There are 15 residues in the CDR3. The V gene's germline CDR1 is SGHRS and CDR2 YFSETQ. CDR3 residues: CASGVERPNTGGLFF. CDR3 sequence (DNA): TGCGCCAGCGGGGTGGAGAGACCAAACACCGGGGGGCTGTTTTTT.

The chain couples TRBV20-1 to TRBJ2-1, with 14 bases identical to TRBD2. The CDR3 is 15 amino acids. The V gene's germline CDR1 is DFQATT and CDR2 SNEGSKA (reference sequence). The trim removed 7 bases at V and 7 bases at J, leaving 9 bases unmatched. CDR3 amino acids: CSGQTSGRGGNEQFF. CDR3 in DNA: TGCAGTGGCCAGACTAGCGGGAGGGGGGGGAATGAGCAGTTCTTC.

This clonotype has a handful of counts. Since a much larger clone is just one base distant, this may be a read error. V and J are TRBV10-1 and TRBJ2-6; TRBD1 might be the D (6 bases). Germline CDR1 reads WNHNN; CDR2 reads SYGVQD (reference sequence). CDR3 size: 11 residues. The CDR3 bases are TGCTCCAGCAGTGAGCAGGGACATTGGACTTTC. Translated: CSSSEQGHWTF.

This clonotype was found once. The CDR3 here is CASSHVRDRDYGQFF. The DNA of the CDR3 is TGCGCCAGCAGCCACGTCCGGGACAGAGACTATGGGCAGTTCTTC. The chain joins TRBV4-1 to TRBJ2-1; TRBD1 agrees at 7 bases. The CDR3 totals 15 residues. The germline gives CDR1 MGHRA, CDR2 YSYEKL. V lost 3 bases, J lost 12 bases, and 14 bases stayed unmatched.

In regard to this clonotype: An end of the junction does not agree with germline; a read error may underlie this. The V call is TRBV29-1, the J call TRBJ1-2; no reliable D call. Germline CDR1 SQVTM, CDR2 ANQGSEA. The CDR3 is 13 amino acids. DNA of the CDR3: TGCAACGTTGAGGAGGCAAGCCACTATGGCTACACCTTC. Encoded protein: CNVEEASHYGYTF.

This clonotype occurred many times. The chain couples TRBV12-3 or TRBV12-4 to TRBJ1-5; D may be TRBD1 (6 bases). Trimming removed 5 bases from V and 4 bases from J, with 15 bases in between. CDR3 size: 15 residues. The CDR3 here is CASSPQGLGNQPQHF. CDR3 bases: TGTGCCAGCAGTCCCCAGGGGTTAGGAAATCAGCCCCAGCATTTT.

With respect to this clonotype: One junction end disagrees with the germline gene, perhaps due to a read error. The genes are TRBV6-2 or TRBV6-3 and TRBJ2-6; possibly TRBD1 for D (5 bases). This CDR3 contains 17 residues. Germline CDR1 and CDR2: MNHEY and SVGEGT. CDR3 in amino acids: CASRFDQGYSGANLLTF. As DNA, the CDR3 is TGTGCCAGCAGGTTTGACCAGGGATACTCTGGGGCCAACCTCCTGACCTTC.

For this clonotype: This sequence may be a read error, since a much larger clone differs from it by one base. V gene TRBV28 combines with J gene TRBJ2-5, with D uncertain. The V gene's germline CDR1 is MDHEN and CDR2 SYDVKM. Trimming cost V 4 bases and J 0 bases, with 12 bases left between them. The CDR3 sequence is 15 residues long. For the CDR3, the DNA is TGTGCCAGCAGTTCCTACGACAATTACCAAGAGACCCAGTACTTC. Translation: CASSSYDNYQETQYF.

This clonotype has ten or more counts. The chain is built from TRBV30 and TRBJ2-5; D is undetermined. Germline V gene lookup returns CDR1 GTSNPN and CDR2 SVGIG (reference sequence). The CDR3 contains 13 residues. The V and J ends lost 0 bases and 9 bases respectively, with 14 bases between them. The CDR3 spells CAWSVDQDRAQYF. CDR3 in DNA: TGTGCCTGGAGTGTAGACCAGGACCGGGCCCAGTACTTC. The variable domain in full, completed from reference TRBV30 and TRBJ2-5, reads SQTIHQWPATLVQPVGSPLSLECTVEGTSNPNLYWYRQAAGRGLQLLFYSVGIGQISSEVPQNLSASRPQDRQFILSSKKLLLSDSGFYLCAWSVDQDRAQYFGPGTRLLVL.

In its sample, this clonotype was seen many times. This chain connects TRBV12-3 or TRBV12-4 to TRBJ1-6, with a possible D match to TRBD1 (5 bases). The CDR3 totals 12 residues. Trimming cost V 3 bases and J 9 bases, with 6 bases left between them. The chain's CDR3 is CASSFQGSPLHF. The DNA of the CDR3 is TGTGCCAGCAGTTTCCAGGGTTCACCCCTCCACTTT.

V gene TRBV29-1 combines with J gene TRBJ2-7; the D gene is possibly TRBD1 (6 bases). CDR3 length: 12 amino acids. CDR1 and CDR2 from the germline V gene are SQVTM and ANQGSEA. The DNA of the CDR3 is TGCAACATTAACGGGGACAACTACGAGCAGTACTTC. It translates to CNINGDNYEQYF.

This clonotype has at least ten counts. The rearrangement uses TRBV6-6 and TRBJ2-7, with a tentative D call TRBD1 (6 bases). Germline V CDR1 and CDR2: MNHNY, SVGAGI (reference sequence). V was trimmed by 10 bases and J by 2 bases, leaving 18 bases between them. The CDR3 extends over 14 amino acids. The CDR3 region is CATRERDTPYEQYF. The DNA for the CDR3 is TGTGCCACAAGGGAACGGGACACCCCCTACGAGCAGTACTTC.

This clonotype is medium-sized in the sample. The chain combines TRBV20-1 with TRBJ2-7, with D tentatively TRBD2 (5 bases). CDR3 length equals 12 residues. CDR1 is DFQATT, CDR2 SNEGSKA, per germline (reference sequence). The germline V and J ends were trimmed by 4 bases and 5 bases, with 12 bases remaining between them. CDR3 amino acids: CSATGLPDEQYF. The CDR3, as DNA: TGCAGTGCTACCGGACTCCCGGACGAGCAGTACTTC.

The chain links TRBV29-1 to TRBJ1-1, with D possibly TRBD1 on 6 matching bases. This CDR3 is built from 13 residues. Germline V gene sequence: CDR1 SQVTM, CDR2 ANQGSEA. Trimming left V 7 bases short and J 7 bases short, with 19 bases between. CDR3 loop: CSAQIGGDIEAFF. CDR3 bases: TGCAGCGCCCAGATAGGGGGTGACATTGAAGCTTTCTTT.

As to this clonotype: A much larger clone sits a single nucleotide away, making a read error possible. The V call is TRBV30, the J call TRBJ1-5; D is unclear. CDR1 is GTSNPN and CDR2 is SVGIG in the germline V gene (reference sequence). This CDR3 spans 13 amino acids. The germline V and J ends were trimmed by 4 bases and 1 base, with 8 bases remaining between them. The CDR3: CAWTEYSNQPQHF. DNA for the CDR3: TGTGCCTGGACCGAGTACAGCAATCAGCCCCAGCATTTT.

This clonotype was found many times. The chain uses TRBV7-9 and TRBJ2-3; TRBD2 aligns across 10 bases. CDR3 length: 13 amino acids. Losses at the gene ends were 11 bases for V and 0 bases for J; bases not matched to a gene: 2. In germline, CDR1 is SEHNR, CDR2 FQNEAQ (reference sequence). CDR3: CAGTSESTDTQYF. The CDR3 nucleotides are TGTGCCGGGACTAGCGAAAGCACAGATACGCAGTATTTT.

The chain employs TRBV6-1 and TRBJ2-3; D might be TRBD1 (6 bases). The V end was cut by 9 bases, the J end by 3 bases, with 19 bases between. Germline CDR1 is MNHNS and CDR2 is SASEGT. The CDR3 is 15 residues long. CDR3 DNA sequence: TGTGCCAGTGCAAGGGGCAGGGGTAGGACAGATACGCAGTATTTT. This codes for CASARGRGRTDTQYF.

This clonotype showed up just a few times. CDR3 DNA: TGTGCCAGCAGTGACCCACTTCCAGGGTTCGGTGGCGCAGAGTTCTTC. As protein: CASSDPLPGFGGAEFF. This sequence joins TRBV25-1 and TRBJ2-1; D is perhaps TRBD1 (5 bases). This CDR3 has 16 amino acids. Germline lookup yields CDR1 MGHDK and CDR2 SYGVNS. The V gene lost 3 bases and the J gene lost 14 bases, with 26 bases spanning the gap.

This clonotype was recorded at least ten times. CDR3 DNA: TGTGCCAGCAGTTACGGGAGTTACTACAATGAGCAGTTCTTC. It translates to CASSYGSYYNEQFF. V is TRBV6-6 and J is TRBJ2-1; D may be TRBD2 (5 bases). The V and J ends lost 2 bases and 3 bases respectively, with 8 bases between them. CDR1 MNHNY and CDR2 SVGAGI come from the germline V gene (reference sequence). The CDR3 extends over 14 amino acids.

This clonotype has only one observation. The gene calls are TRBV29-1 and TRBJ2-1; D perhaps matches TRBD2 (6 bases). CDR1 is SQVTM and CDR2 is ANQGSEA in the germline V gene. The germline V and J ends were trimmed by 5 bases and 15 bases, with 23 bases remaining between them. This CDR3 is built from 13 residues. Written as DNA, the CDR3 is TGCAGCGTTCGACTAGATTCGATCAATGAGTTGTTCTTC. It yields the protein CSVRLDSINELFF.